The rows below give T cell receptor beta chains drawn from one sample of a study of response to subunit inactivated influenza vaccine. TCRdb reprocessed the RT-PCR reads with MiXCR, giving one entry per CDR3 protein. This sample has 630,000 or so distinct CDR3 sequences, with 15% to 18% found just once. Sequencing was performed on PBMCs from blood, taken less than 13 days after vaccination. The receptor source for this set is a man aged 45-65 years who received an inactivated influenza vaccine. The CDR3 runs from the conserved cysteine through the conserved F or W. Fields, in order: J gene, CDR3 length, clone size, D gene, V gene, CDR3 protein, CDR3 DNA. D genes are given only for firm matches. Clone size is not always given. Where it is, it says once, few, many or a class for expanded clones.

J: TRBJ2-2
length: 17
size: -
D: TRBD1
V: TRBV5-1
CDR3: CASSPYPGQGITGELFF
DNA: TGCGCCAGCAGCCCGTATCCGGGACAGGGAATCACCGGGGAGCTGTTTTTT

J: TRBJ1-6
length: 15
size: -
D: -
V: TRBV5-1
CDR3: CASSLEDTSNSPLHF
DNA: TGCGCCAGCAGCTTGGAGGACACCAGTAATTCACCCCTCCACTTT

J: TRBJ2-7
length: 11
size: few
D: -
V: TRBV5-1
CDR3: CASSGSYERYF
DNA: TGCGCCAGCAGCGGATCCTACGAGCGGTACTTC

J: TRBJ1-1
length: 14
size: few
D: -
V: TRBV12-3/TRBV12-4
CDR3: CASSPFVGGTEAFF
DNA: TGTGCCAGCAGCCCCTTTGTGGGTGGCACTGAAGCTTTCTTT

J: TRBJ2-3
length: 15
size: -
D: TRBD1
V: TRBV9
CDR3: CASSVVGQGADTQYF
DNA: TGTGCCAGCAGCGTAGTGGGACAGGGAGCAGATACGCAGTATTTT

J: TRBJ2-3
length: 16
size: -
D: -
V: TRBV24-1
CDR3: CATSDKRTWSTDTQYF
DNA: TGTGCCACCAGTGATAAAAGGACATGGTCCACAGATACGCAGTATTTT

J: TRBJ2-1
length: 15
size: -
D: -
V: TRBV7-8
CDR3: CASKLAWSSYNEQFF
DNA: TGTGCCAGCAAACTGGCCTGGAGCTCCTACAATGAGCAGTTCTTC

J: TRBJ1-2
length: 14
size: -
D: -
V: TRBV14
CDR3: CASSQAGTTHGYTF
DNA: TGTGCCAGCAGCCAGGCCGGGACAACCCATGGCTACACCTTC

J: TRBJ2-5
length: 15
size: -
D: -
V: TRBV20-1
CDR3: CSARDLLAGQETQYF
DNA: TGCAGTGCTAGAGATTTACTAGCAGGTCAAGAGACCCAGTACTTC

J: TRBJ2-2
length: 15
size: few
D: -
V: TRBV7-2
CDR3: CASSGPPTNTGELFF
DNA: TGTGCCAGCAGCGGCCCCCCAACGAACACCGGGGAGCTGTTTTTT

J: TRBJ2-7
length: 17
size: -
D: TRBD2
V: TRBV3-1
CDR3: CASSQDPMGLASYEQYF
DNA: TGTGCCTCCAGCCAAGATCCGATGGGACTAGCGAGCTACGAGCAGTACTTC

J: TRBJ2-1
length: 15
size: few
D: -
V: TRBV4-3
CDR3: CASSQDHPGYNEQFF
DNA: TGCGCCAGCAGCCAAGACCACCCGGGATACAATGAGCAGTTCTTC

J: TRBJ2-3
length: 15
size: many
D: -
V: TRBV6-1
CDR3: CASSEVTSSTDTQYF
DNA: TGTGCCAGCAGTGAAGTAACTAGCAGCACAGATACGCAGTATTTT

J: TRBJ1-1
length: 12
size: few
D: -
V: TRBV18
CDR3: CASSPSGLEAFF
DNA: TGTGCCAGCTCACCGAGTGGGCTTGAAGCTTTCTTT

J: TRBJ2-4
length: 19
size: -
D: TRBD1
V: TRBV5-6
CDR3: CASSLGGPGQFVAKNIQYF
DNA: TGTGCCAGCAGCTTGGGGGGGCCGGGACAGTTCGTAGCCAAAAACATTCAGTACTTC

J: TRBJ2-1
length: 15
size: many
D: TRBD2
V: TRBV29-1
CDR3: CSGSGLANSYNEQFF
DNA: TGCAGCGGCTCGGGACTAGCGAACTCCTACAATGAGCAGTTCTTC

J: TRBJ1-2
length: 15
size: -
D: TRBD1
V: TRBV28
CDR3: CASRLGGQGEGGYTF
DNA: TGTGCCAGCAGGCTTGGGGGACAGGGTGAGGGTGGCTACACCTTC

J: TRBJ2-1
length: 14
size: -
D: TRBD2
V: TRBV20-1
CDR3: CSATGTSGSSEQFF
DNA: TGCAGTGCTACCGGGACTAGCGGGAGTTCTGAGCAGTTCTTC

J: TRBJ1-5
length: 14
size: few
D: -
V: TRBV15
CDR3: CATSRVGRAQPQHF
DNA: TGTGCCACCAGCAGAGTTGGCAGGGCCCAGCCCCAGCATTTT

J: TRBJ2-4
length: 13
size: few
D: -
V: TRBV29-1
CDR3: CSVSGLAKNIQYF
DNA: TGCAGCGTGAGCGGTCTAGCCAAAAACATTCAGTACTTC

J: TRBJ2-2
length: 15
size: many
D: -
V: TRBV15
CDR3: CATSRDRAATGELFF
DNA: TGTGCCACCAGCAGAGATAGGGCGGCCACCGGGGAGCTGTTTTTT

J: TRBJ2-5
length: 15
size: -
D: -
V: TRBV5-1
CDR3: CASSLGTGPPETQYF
DNA: TGCGCCAGCAGCCTCGGCACGGGGCCCCCCGAGACCCAGTACTTC

J: TRBJ1-2
length: 14
size: few
D: -
V: TRBV12-3/TRBV12-4
CDR3: CASRLREGNYGYTF
DNA: TGTGCCAGCAGATTGCGGGAGGGTAACTATGGCTACACCTTC

J: TRBJ2-1
length: 17
size: -
D: TRBD2
V: TRBV5-1
CDR3: CASSLGGLAATYNEQFF
DNA: TGCGCCAGCAGCTTGGGGGGACTAGCGGCAACCTACAATGAGCAGTTCTTC

J: TRBJ2-5
length: 14
size: few
D: -
V: TRBV12-3/TRBV12-4
CDR3: CASSPLSLGETQYF
DNA: TGTGCCAGCAGCCCCTTAAGCTTAGGCGAGACCCAGTACTTC

J: TRBJ2-7
length: 13
size: -
D: -
V: TRBV10-3
CDR3: CAISGNSAYEQYF
DNA: TGTGCCATCAGTGGTAACAGCGCCTACGAGCAGTACTTC

J: TRBJ2-1
length: 15
size: -
D: TRBD1
V: TRBV4-2
CDR3: CASSIGDRDRNEQFF
DNA: TGTGCCAGCAGCATCGGGGACAGGGATAGGAATGAGCAGTTCTTC

J: TRBJ1-1
length: 13
size: -
D: -
V: TRBV3-1
CDR3: CASSAPSNTEAFF
DNA: TGTGCCAGCAGCGCACCAAGCAACACTGAAGCTTTCTTT

J: TRBJ1-3
length: 15
size: -
D: -
V: TRBV5-6
CDR3: CASSYLQGSGNTIYF
DNA: TGTGCCAGCAGTTATCTACAGGGTTCTGGAAACACCATATATTTT

J: TRBJ2-7
length: 14
size: few
D: TRBD1
V: TRBV20-1
CDR3: CSARSGDRGYEQYF
DNA: TGCAGTGCTAGGTCGGGGGACAGGGGGTACGAGCAGTACTTC

J: TRBJ2-2
length: 15
size: -
D: TRBD1
V: TRBV5-1
CDR3: CASRRNRQGTGELFF
DNA: TGCGCCAGCAGACGGAACAGACAGGGGACCGGGGAGCTGTTTTTT

J: TRBJ1-2
length: 13
size: few
D: TRBD1
V: TRBV12-3/TRBV12-4
CDR3: CASTRDSYYGYTF
DNA: TGTGCCAGCACCAGGGACAGCTACTATGGCTACACCTTC

J: TRBJ1-2
length: 14
size: few
D: TRBD1
V: TRBV7-8
CDR3: CASSSRTGGYGYTF
DNA: TGTGCCAGCAGCTCTAGGACAGGGGGATATGGCTACACCTTC

J: TRBJ2-1
length: 17
size: -
D: -
V: TRBV7-2
CDR3: CASSPKFGGSSYNEQFF
DNA: TGTGCCAGCAGCCCCAAGTTTGGCGGCAGCTCCTACAATGAGCAGTTCTTC

J: TRBJ1-1
length: 14
size: few
D: TRBD1
V: TRBV7-9
CDR3: CASNQDRVNTEAFF
DNA: TGTGCCAGCAACCAAGACAGGGTGAACACTGAAGCTTTCTTT

J: TRBJ1-2
length: 15
size: few
D: TRBD1
V: TRBV27
CDR3: CASSVSPGQHYGYTF
DNA: TGTGCCAGCAGTGTTTCCCCGGGACAGCACTATGGCTACACCTTC

J: TRBJ2-1
length: 15
size: -
D: -
V: TRBV2
CDR3: CASRAGVLGNNEQFF
DNA: TGTGCCAGCAGGGCAGGGGTTTTGGGGAACAATGAGCAGTTCTTC

J: TRBJ2-7
length: 14
size: -
D: -
V: TRBV14
CDR3: CASSQMQDPSEQYF
DNA: TGTGCCAGCAGCCAGATGCAGGACCCCTCGGAGCAGTACTTC

J: TRBJ2-3
length: 13
size: -
D: TRBD1
V: TRBV12-3/TRBV12-4
CDR3: CASSVDRLDTQYF
DNA: TGTGCCAGCAGTGTGGACAGGCTGGATACGCAGTATTTT

J: TRBJ2-1
length: 15
size: -
D: TRBD1
V: TRBV18
CDR3: CASSPPGQSYNEQFF
DNA: TGTGCCAGCTCACCTCCGGGACAGTCCTACAATGAGCAGTTCTTC

J: TRBJ2-5
length: 15
size: few
D: -
V: TRBV7-2
CDR3: CASSKGGPQGETQYF
DNA: TGTGCCAGCAGCAAAGGGGGGCCGCAGGGAGAGACCCAGTACTTC

J: TRBJ2-3
length: 15
size: few
D: -
V: TRBV24-1
CDR3: CATSDLSGRTDTQYF
DNA: TGTGCCACCAGTGATTTGTCGGGCAGGACAGATACGCAGTATTTT

J: TRBJ1-4
length: 13
size: many
D: -
V: TRBV12-3/TRBV12-4
CDR3: CASSLFREGKLFF
DNA: TGTGCCAGCAGTTTATTCCGGGAGGGGAAACTGTTTTTT

J: TRBJ2-1
length: 16
size: -
D: TRBD2
V: TRBV28
CDR3: CASSRSGRGSYNEQFF
DNA: TGTGCCAGCAGCCGTAGCGGGAGAGGCTCCTACAATGAGCAGTTCTTC

J: TRBJ2-1
length: 14
size: -
D: -
V: TRBV29-1
CDR3: CSVGGGFAYNEQFF
DNA: TGCAGCGTTGGGGGCGGGTTTGCCTACAATGAGCAGTTCTTC

J: TRBJ2-3
length: 17
size: -
D: -
V: TRBV5-1
CDR3: CASSSILLGGAGDTQYF
DNA: TGCGCCAGCAGCTCCATCCTTTTGGGGGGGGCCGGAGATACGCAGTATTTT

J: TRBJ2-3
length: 16
size: -
D: TRBD2
V: TRBV6-2/TRBV6-3
CDR3: CASSGTSGGWPDTQYF
DNA: TGTGCCAGCAGCGGGACTAGCGGGGGGTGGCCAGATACGCAGTATTTT

J: TRBJ2-2
length: 15
size: -
D: -
V: TRBV4-3
CDR3: CASSDTPTATGELFF
DNA: TGCGCCAGCAGCGACACACCGACAGCTACCGGGGAGCTGTTTTTT

J: TRBJ2-3
length: 15
size: many
D: -
V: TRBV7-2
CDR3: CASSLVRGGTDTQYF
DNA: TGTGCCAGCAGCTTGGTCAGGGGGGGCACAGATACGCAGTATTTT

J: TRBJ2-7
length: 13
size: -
D: -
V: TRBV12-3/TRBV12-4
CDR3: CASSSAGNYEQYF
DNA: TGTGCCAGCAGTTCGGCGGGTAACTACGAGCAGTACTTC

J: TRBJ1-4
length: 15
size: few
D: TRBD1
V: TRBV12-3/TRBV12-4
CDR3: CASSSGTGGDEKLFF
DNA: TGTGCCAGCAGTTCGGGGACAGGGGGCGATGAAAAACTGTTTTTT

J: TRBJ2-1
length: 16
size: -
D: TRBD1
V: TRBV7-2
CDR3: CASSTGTGVAYNEQFF
DNA: TGTGCCAGCAGCACCGGGACAGGGGTCGCCTACAATGAGCAGTTCTTC

J: TRBJ2-1
length: 15
size: few
D: -
V: TRBV23-1
CDR3: CASSQFSGGNNEQFF
DNA: TGCGCCAGCAGTCAATTTAGCGGAGGAAACAATGAGCAGTTCTTC